What follows are 2 T cell receptor beta chains derived from one specimen sequenced in a study of blood T cell repertoires in COVID-19. Here immunoSEQ multiplex PCR was the method, and the copy in TCRdb shows in-frame clones only, minus some. This table has about 53,000 clones, more than 90% appearing once. The sample comprised peripheral blood. Receptors originate from a human donor in a cohort sampled during active COVID-19.

The V call is TRBV27, the J call TRBJ1-2; D gene uncertain. Trimming took off 0 bases at V and 0 bases at J, with 8 bases between the two ends. The germline V gene encodes CDR1 MNHEY and CDR2 SMNVEV (reference sequence). The CDR3 runs 15 residues. The chain's CDR3 is CASSLSVSANYGYTF. The CDR3 region has the DNA TGTGCCAGCAGTTTATCGGTTTCAGCTAACTATGGCTACACCTTC.

The chain carries TRBV19 and TRBJ1-2, with 8 positions matching TRBD1. The germline CDR1 and CDR2 sequences are LNHDA and SQIVND (reference sequence). V was clipped by 4 bases and J by 9 bases; unmatched bases: 10. The CDR3 has 14 residues. CDR3 amino acids: CASSTYGQGASYTF. The CDR3 DNA follows: TGTGCCAGTAGTACGTATGGGCAGGGGGCCAGCTACACCTTC.